This T cell receptor beta chain was sequenced in a study of blood T cell repertoires in COVID-19. TCRdb's table, derived via immunoSEQ multiplex PCR, lists solely in-frame clones and lacks some. The sample has 200,000 to 250,000 clones, about 86% seen once; the top ten hold approximately 3.1%. This CDR3 is 12 amino acids long. The germline V gene encodes CDR1 MNHNS and CDR2 SASEGT. With 6 bases removed from V and 6 bases from J, the gap between germline ends came to 9 bases. The specimen sequenced was PBMCs or T cells enriched from blood (not recorded which). The sequence was collected from a woman in her forties or fifties in a cohort exposed to, infected with or recovered from COVID-19 (not recorded which). The rearrangement links TRBV6-1 to TRBJ1-5, with D tentatively TRBD1 (5 bases). This chain's CDR3 is CASRGPSQPQHF. DNA of the CDR3: TGTGCCAGCAGGGGGCCCAGTCAGCCCCAGCATTTT.